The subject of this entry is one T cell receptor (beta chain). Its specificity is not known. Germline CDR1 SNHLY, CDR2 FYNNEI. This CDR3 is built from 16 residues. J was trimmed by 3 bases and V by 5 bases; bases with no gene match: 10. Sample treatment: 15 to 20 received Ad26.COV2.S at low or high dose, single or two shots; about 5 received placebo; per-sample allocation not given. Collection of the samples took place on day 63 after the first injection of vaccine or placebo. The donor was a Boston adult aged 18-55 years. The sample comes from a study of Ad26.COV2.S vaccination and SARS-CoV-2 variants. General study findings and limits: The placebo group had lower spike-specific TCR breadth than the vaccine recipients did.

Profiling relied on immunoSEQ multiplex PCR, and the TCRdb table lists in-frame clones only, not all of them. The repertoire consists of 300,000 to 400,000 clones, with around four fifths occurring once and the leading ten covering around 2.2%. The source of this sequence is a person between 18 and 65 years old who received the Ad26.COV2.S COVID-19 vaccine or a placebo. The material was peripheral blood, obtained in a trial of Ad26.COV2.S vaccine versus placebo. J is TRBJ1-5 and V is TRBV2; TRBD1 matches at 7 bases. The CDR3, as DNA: TGTGCCAGCAGTAAGGATACAGGGGCAGACAATCAGCCCCAGCATTTT. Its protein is CASSKDTGADNQPQHF.